One T cell receptor beta chain is described in this entry. This clone has a single count. Its target antigen remains unknown. Qualities for individual bases were not recorded, and no much larger clone is one base off. Whole blood was collected in K2EDTA tubes by collaborating institutions according to the institutions' own protocols. For TCRbeta analysis, collaborators shipped samples as frozen whole blood, isolated PBMCs, or DNA extracted from either of those sample types. The data are from a study of blood T cell repertoires in COVID-19 (dated by TCRdb to the early 2020s). About the investigation overall: Samples covering the acute and convalescent phases of COVID-19 were provided by collaborators in the United States, Italy and Spain. The repertoires were made available in a free public database intended to serve as a resource for research on the immune response to SARS-CoV-2. Where available, HLA class I and class II types were taken from metadata supplied by the sample provider and were not determined by assay-based typing. The samples were drawn from the first 160 participants of the ongoing ImmuneRACE study and from 1,254 subjects provided by 6 global collaborators. The sample metadata nearly always contained a de-identified subject ID, COVID-19 status, age in years and sex. Subjects who had been exposed to COVID-19, were actively infected with it, or had recovered from it provided the deeply sampled blood TCRbeta repertoires that made up the dataset. The material from the prospective study consisted of cDNA or gDNA derived from T cells, B-cell-depleted T cells, or PBMCs.

TCRbeta CDR3 regions were amplified from genomic DNA by means of the immunoSEQ Assay, a bias-controlled multiplex PCR. Under the source paper's analysis protocol: Within the assay, amplification of reference gene primers was used to estimate how many nucleated cells each sample contained. To quantify the absolute abundance of each unique TCRbeta CDR3 rearrangement, sequence reads were collapsed and filtered. For each sample, productive Simpson clonality was calculated as the square root of Simpson's diversity index across productive rearrangements. The source is immuneACCESS, and TCRdb retained only in-frame sequences with V and J called. Part of the clones is not carried over; for the studies checked, unresolved V genes explain less than half of this, and the remainder is unexplained. V and J calls plus clone size are reproduced from that table; the DNA served to infer D and trimming. The sample table records roughly 180,000 clones; about 78% of these occur just once. Just over 8.5% of the sample comes from the top ten.

The research as a whole found: The amount of clinical and demographic metadata varied by source and participant and was provided uncurated.

V loses 4 bases at its end and J loses 8 bases; junction bases beyond the gene matches: 10. Reading the germline V gene gives CDR1 MDHEN and CDR2 SYDVKM. There are 17 amino acids in the CDR3, from cysteine to phenylalanine inclusive. Kept here is only the CDR3 DNA, which spans 51 bases and is read in frame from base 1. This clonotype originated in a woman aged 50 to 65 with active or convalescent COVID-19. The sequence is built from TRBV28 and TRBJ2-4; the junction holds 14 bases that match TRBD2. The sequenced material came from peripheral blood. The CDR3 protein sequence reads: CASSSSGTSGSRDIQYF. Read as DNA, the sequence is TGTGCCAGCAGTTCCTCCGGGACTAGCGGGAGTAGGGACATTCAGTACTTC.